Below are 13 T cell receptor beta chains sequenced from a single sample in a study of blood T cell repertoires in COVID-19. The method was immunoSEQ multiplex PCR; TCRdb's version includes in-frame clones alone and lacks a portion of them. The sample lists around 400,000 clones, 80% to 95% occurring once. Sequencing was carried out using PBMCs or T cells enriched from blood (not recorded which). These receptors were obtained from a woman in her thirties or forties who had been exposed to COVID-19.

This clone was observed a single time. This sequence joins TRBV7-2 and TRBJ2-7; D unresolved. This CDR3 contains 12 residues. V lost 5 bases and J 2 bases, leaving 7 bases between the germline ends. The germline V gene has CDR1 SGHTA and CDR2 FQGNSA. CDR3 loop: CASSHTTYEQYF. The CDR3 region has the DNA TGTGCCAGCAGCCATACAACCTACGAGCAGTACTTC.

The rearrangement links TRBV4-1 to TRBJ2-5; a possible D gene is TRBD2 (6 bases). The CDR3 contains 14 residues. The germline V and J ends were trimmed by 4 bases and 2 bases, with 11 bases remaining between them. CDR1 MGHRA and CDR2 YSYEKL come from the germline V gene. CDR3 sequence (DNA): TGCGCCAGCAGCCCCCTGCGGGGTCAAGAGACCCAGTACTTC. It codes for CASSPLRGQETQYF.

The chain joins TRBV6-6 to TRBJ2-7; 11 nucleotides line up with TRBD2. With V trimmed by 5 bases and J by 3 bases, 6 bases remained unmatched. Germline loops: CDR1 MNHNY, CDR2 SVGAGI (reference sequence). This CDR3 has 15 residues. The CDR3 loop reads CASSSSGGAVYEQYF. The CDR3 DNA reads as TGTGCCAGCAGTAGTAGCGGGGGGGCCGTCTACGAGCAGTACTTC.

This chain uses TRBV5-1 with TRBJ2-2; D may be TRBD1 (6 bases). V was shortened by 0 bases and J by 4 bases, with 10 bases between the two germline ends. This CDR3 is 15 amino acids long. Germline assignment: CDR1 SGHRS and CDR2 YFSETQ. The CDR3 reads CASSLAQGSTGELFF. The DNA of the CDR3 is TGCGCCAGCAGCTTGGCACAGGGAAGCACCGGGGAGCTGTTTTTT. Filled out from reference TRBV5-1 and TRBJ2-2, the complete variable domain reads KAGVTQTPRYLIKTRGQQVTLSCSPISGHRSVSWYQQTPGQGLQFLFEYFSETQRNKGNFPGRFSGRQFSNSRSEMNVSTLELGDSALYLCASSLAQGSTGELFFGEGSRLTVL.

The rearrangement joins TRBV2 to TRBJ1-2; TRBD1 agrees at 7 bases. This CDR3 is built from 17 residues. J gave up 5 bases and V 10 bases, and 22 bases lay outside the gene matches. Germline CDR1 and CDR2: SNHLY and FYNNEI. The CDR3 region has the DNA TGTGCCACCCAAATCGGGGACAGCCGCCTGGGAGGTTATGGCTACACCTTC. This translates into CATQIGDSRLGGYGYTF.

The rearrangement joins TRBV5-6 to TRBJ2-2; perhaps TRBD1 as D (5 bases). The CDR3 totals 17 residues. Trimming removed 2 bases at V and 6 bases at J, with 20 bases between. Germline lookup yields CDR1 SGHDT and CDR2 YYEEEE. The CDR3: CASSLRGRDRVAGELFF. CDR3 DNA: TGTGCCAGCAGCTTAAGGGGTCGCGACAGAGTGGCCGGGGAGCTGTTTTTT.

V is TRBV25-1 and J is TRBJ1-4; D is unclear. The CDR3 has 13 amino acids. The germline V and J ends were trimmed by 4 bases and 5 bases, with 8 bases remaining between them. From germline, CDR1 is MGHDK and CDR2 SYGVNS. In DNA, the CDR3 is TGTGCCAGCAGTGGTACAGAGAATGAAAAACTGTTTTTT. Its protein product is CASSGTENEKLFF.

V and J are TRBV20-1 and TRBJ2-7, with 9 bases that match TRBD2. The CDR3 is 15 amino acids. Germline V lookup: CDR1 DFQATT, CDR2 SNEGSKA (reference sequence). V lost 3 bases to trimming and J lost 7 bases; unmatched junction nucleotides: 13. The CDR3 reads CSASLTSGGLGEQYF. The CDR3 nucleotides are TGCAGTGCTAGTTTGACTAGCGGAGGTCTAGGGGAGCAGTACTTC.

CDR3 bases: TGCGCCAGCATAGAGGGGGACAGGGGTACTGAAGCTTTCTTT. Its translation is CASIEGDRGTEAFF. The chain uses TRBV5-1 and TRBJ1-1; 10 positions match TRBD1. The trim removed 6 bases at V and 5 bases at J, leaving 7 bases unmatched. CDR1 is SGHRS, CDR2 YFSETQ, per germline. The CDR3 consists of 14 residues.

This chain connects TRBV4-1 to TRBJ2-3; 7 bases are a match to TRBD2. Germline-derived CDR1 and CDR2 are MGHRA and YSYEKL. The CDR3 runs 15 residues. V was pared by 4 bases and J by 2 bases, with 6 bases of the junction left unmatched. CDR3 residues: CASSLGLPSTDTQYF. CDR3 nucleotide sequence: TGCGCCAGCAGCCTGGGACTACCCTCCACAGATACGCAGTATTTT.

A note on this clone: The same CDR3 can be traced to other DNA sequences in this sample. This chain uses TRBV5-1 with TRBJ1-1; unclear D gene. The germline V gene has CDR1 SGHRS and CDR2 YFSETQ. The CDR3 has 12 amino acids. V gave up 0 bases and J gave up 5 bases, with 5 bases separating them. The CDR3 DNA reads TGCGCCAGCAGCTTGGTTTCAACTGAAGCTTTCTTT. Residues: CASSLVSTEAFF.

The sample holds one count of this clone. The chain has TRBV4-3 and TRBJ1-2; D is perhaps TRBD1 (5 bases). From germline, CDR1 is LGHNA and CDR2 YSLEER. This CDR3 region has 14 residues. V shed 4 bases and J shed 6 bases, with 15 bases lying between them. The CDR3 DNA reads TGCGCCAGCAGCCTCCCCGGGGGTCTTAATGGCTACACCTTC. Its protein is CASSLPGGLNGYTF.

The gene calls are TRBV18 and TRBJ1-1; no reliable D call. This CDR3 spans 14 amino acids. The germline CDR1 and CDR2 sequences are KGHSH and LQKENI. With 1 base removed from V and 1 base from J, the gap between germline ends came to 7 bases. As DNA, the CDR3 is TGTGCCAGCTCACCACTTCCGAGGAACACTGAAGCTTTCTTT. Amino acids: CASSPLPRNTEAFF. Using reference TRBV18 and TRBJ1-1 for the parts outside the CDR3, the full variable domain is NAGVMQNPRHLVRRRGQEARLRCSPMKGHSHVYWYRQLPEEGLKFMVYLQKENIIDESGMPKERFSAEFPKEGPSILRIQQVVRGDSAAYFCASSPLPRNTEAFFGQGTRLTVV.